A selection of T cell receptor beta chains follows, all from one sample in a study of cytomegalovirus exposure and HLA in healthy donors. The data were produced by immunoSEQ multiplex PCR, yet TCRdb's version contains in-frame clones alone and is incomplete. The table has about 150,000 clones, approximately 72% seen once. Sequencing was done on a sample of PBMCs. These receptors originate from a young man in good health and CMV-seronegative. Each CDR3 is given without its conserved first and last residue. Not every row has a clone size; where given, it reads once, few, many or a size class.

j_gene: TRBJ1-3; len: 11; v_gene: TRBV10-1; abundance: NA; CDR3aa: ASSPGSGNTIY
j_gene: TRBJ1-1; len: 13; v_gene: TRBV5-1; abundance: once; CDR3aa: ASSLIDSSNTEAF
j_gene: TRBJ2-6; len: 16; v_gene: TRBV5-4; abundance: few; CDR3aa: ASSGWDRTGSGANVLT
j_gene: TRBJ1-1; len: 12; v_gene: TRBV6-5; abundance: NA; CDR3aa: ASSSGGVNTEAF
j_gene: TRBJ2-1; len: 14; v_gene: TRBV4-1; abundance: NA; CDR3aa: ASSQDRGGSYNEQF
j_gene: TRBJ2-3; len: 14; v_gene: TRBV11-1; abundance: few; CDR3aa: ASSLLGSPDQIPQY
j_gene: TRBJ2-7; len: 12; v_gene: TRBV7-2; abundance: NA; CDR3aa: ASSLSQGTYEQY
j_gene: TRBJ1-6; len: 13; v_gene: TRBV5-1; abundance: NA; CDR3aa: ASSLMGQSNSPLH
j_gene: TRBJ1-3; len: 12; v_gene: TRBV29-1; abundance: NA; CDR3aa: SVQGAHTGNTIY
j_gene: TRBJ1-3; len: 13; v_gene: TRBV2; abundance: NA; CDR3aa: ASMTGGEKENTIY
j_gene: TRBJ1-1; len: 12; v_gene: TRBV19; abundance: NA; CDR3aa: ASSLGQLNTEAF
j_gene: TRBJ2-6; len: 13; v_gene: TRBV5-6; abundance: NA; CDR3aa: ASSHRPPGANVLT
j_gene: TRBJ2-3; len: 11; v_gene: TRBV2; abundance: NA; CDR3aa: ARQLAEMDTRY
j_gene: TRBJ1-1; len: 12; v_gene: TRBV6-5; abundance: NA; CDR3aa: ASSLTGSGTEAF
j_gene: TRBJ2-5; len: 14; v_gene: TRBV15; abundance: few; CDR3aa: ATSRGLGRVTETQY
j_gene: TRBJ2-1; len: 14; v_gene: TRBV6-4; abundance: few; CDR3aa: ASSESAGGGYNEQF
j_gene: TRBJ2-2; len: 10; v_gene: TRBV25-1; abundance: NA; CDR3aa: ASRDRVGELF
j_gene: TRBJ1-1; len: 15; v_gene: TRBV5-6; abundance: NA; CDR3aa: ASSLFGTGSFGPEAF
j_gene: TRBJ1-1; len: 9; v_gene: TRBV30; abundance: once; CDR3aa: AWSRGTEAF
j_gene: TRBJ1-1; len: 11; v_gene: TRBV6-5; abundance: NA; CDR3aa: ASSYSQGSEAF
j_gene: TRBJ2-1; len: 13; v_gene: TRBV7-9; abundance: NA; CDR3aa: ASSTSGGADNEQF
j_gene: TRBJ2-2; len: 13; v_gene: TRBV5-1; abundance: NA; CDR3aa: ASSSSGGAAGELF
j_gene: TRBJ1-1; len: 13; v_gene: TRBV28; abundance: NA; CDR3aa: ASSLTGTVNTEAF
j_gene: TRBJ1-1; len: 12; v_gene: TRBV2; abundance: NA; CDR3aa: ASSEADRVTEAF
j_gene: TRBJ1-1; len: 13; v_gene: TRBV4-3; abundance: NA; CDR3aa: ASSLSLNTNTEAF
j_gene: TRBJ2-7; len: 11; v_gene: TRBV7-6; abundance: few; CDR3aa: ASSSSKSYEQY
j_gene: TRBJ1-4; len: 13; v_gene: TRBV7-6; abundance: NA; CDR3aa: ASSLWTGGDEKLF
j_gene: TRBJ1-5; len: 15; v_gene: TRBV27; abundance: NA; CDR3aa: ASSFFPPPGANQPQH
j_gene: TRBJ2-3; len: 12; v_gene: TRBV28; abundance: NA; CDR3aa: ASSERGGADTQY
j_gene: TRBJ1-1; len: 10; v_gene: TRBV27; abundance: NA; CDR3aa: ASSLVGGEAF
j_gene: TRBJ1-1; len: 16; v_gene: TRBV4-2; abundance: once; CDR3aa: ASSQDRISAGGNTEAF